Following are 32 T cell receptor beta chains from one sample sequenced in a study of identical twins. Each CDR3 protein is one row after TCRdb ran MiXCR on the 5' RACE reads. This table holds approximately 230,000 distinct CDR3 sequences, 5.5% to 7.5% found once. This same sample was also taken into another study, of T cells expressing NK-cell markers.

Input material: CD8+ T cells sorted from blood. The origin of the receptors is a young woman in good health.

This clonotype has a count of ten or more. The chain recombines TRBV12-3 or TRBV12-4 with TRBJ2-1; D is undetermined. V lost 3 bases to trimming and J lost 0 bases, with 6 bases between them. CDR3 length equals 14 residues. The CDR3 protein is CASSFWSSYNEQFF. DNA of the CDR3: TGTGCCAGCAGTTTCTGGAGCTCCTACAATGAGCAGTTCTTC.

This clonotype was detected a few times. This rearrangement joins TRBV7-9 to TRBJ2-7; the D is unclear. V was pared by 5 bases and J by 5 bases, with 13 bases between. The V gene's germline CDR1 is SEHNR and CDR2 FQNEAQ (reference sequence). This CDR3 has 13 amino acids. CDR3 sequence reads: CASSPPDLDEQYF. The CDR3 DNA reads as TGTGCCAGCAGCCCCCCTGACCTGGACGAGCAGTACTTC.

In its sample, this clonotype was seen many times. The chain couples TRBV7-9 to TRBJ2-5; D is perhaps TRBD1 (6 bases). The CDR3 consists of 13 residues. Germline values: CDR1 SEHNR, CDR2 FQNEAQ (reference sequence). V was clipped by 4 bases and J by 4 bases, with 10 bases between them. For the CDR3, the DNA is TGTGCCAGCAGCTGGGTCAGGGGAGAGACCCAGTACTTC. Translating it yields CASSWVRGETQYF.

This sequence joins TRBV2 and TRBJ2-7, with 8 bases identical to TRBD1. Germline V gives CDR1 SNHLY, CDR2 FYNNEI. This CDR3 spans 14 amino acids. V was pared by 3 bases and J by 7 bases, with 8 bases of the junction left unmatched. DNA of the CDR3: TGTGCCAGCAGTGATCCCAGGGGGCCGAATGAGCAGTACTTC. Protein: CASSDPRGPNEQYF.

This clonotype was recorded at least ten times. The chain carries TRBV9 and TRBJ2-3; no firm D call. V gave up 3 bases and J gave up 6 bases, with 8 bases separating them. The CDR3 totals 12 residues. The V gene's germline CDR1 is SGDLS and CDR2 YYNGEE. This CDR3 reads CASSDDRDTQYF. The CDR3 nucleotides are TGTGCCAGCAGCGACGATCGGGATACGCAGTATTTT.

This chain links TRBV15 with TRBJ2-1; TRBD2 aligns across 11 bases. V shed 5 bases and J 4 bases; nucleotides not matched to a gene: 4. CDR3 length: 15 residues. Germline V gene sequence: CDR1 LNHNV, CDR2 YYDKDF (reference sequence). The DNA for the CDR3 is TGTGCCACCAGCGCGGGACTAGCGGAATACAATGAGCAGTTCTTC. Its protein product is CATSAGLAEYNEQFF. Together with reference TRBV15 and TRBJ2-1, the CDR3 gives the full variable domain: DAMVIQNPRYQVTQFGKPVTLSCSQTLNHNVMYWYQQKSSQAPKLLFHYYDKDFNNEADTPDNFQSRRPNTSFCFLDIRSPGLGDTAMYLCATSAGLAEYNEQFFGPGTRLTVL.

This clonotype turned up a few times. This rearrangement joins TRBV5-1 to TRBJ2-7, with D unresolved. Germline V lookup: CDR1 SGHRS, CDR2 YFSETQ. CDR3 length: 12 amino acids. Trimming stripped 0 bases from V and 5 bases from J, with 6 bases between. The CDR3 DNA is TGCGCCAGCAGCTTGGGGGCTCACGAGCAGTACTTC. Its protein product is CASSLGAHEQYF. The full variable domain, with the rest looked up from reference TRBV5-1 and TRBJ2-7, is KAGVTQTPRYLIKTRGQQVTLSCSPISGHRSVSWYQQTPGQGLQFLFEYFSETQRNKGNFPGRFSGRQFSNSRSEMNVSTLELGDSALYLCASSLGAHEQYFGPGTRLTVT.

This clonotype has only a few counts. V is TRBV6-5 and J is TRBJ2-5; tentatively, D is TRBD2 (7 bases). The V gene lost 2 bases and the J gene lost 9 bases, with 16 bases spanning the gap. Germline loops: CDR1 MNHEY, CDR2 SVGAGI. The CDR3 extends over 14 amino acids. The CDR3 loop is CASSYRRGPEAQYF. For the CDR3, the DNA is TGTGCCAGCAGTTACAGGCGGGGGCCGGAGGCCCAGTACTTC.

This clonotype was counted ten times or more. V is TRBV7-2 and J is TRBJ2-7; weak D call: TRBD2 (5 bases). Germline CDR1 is SGHTA and CDR2 is FQGNSA. The V end was cut by 3 bases, the J end by 5 bases, with 8 bases between. This CDR3 contains 12 residues. The CDR3 spells CASSFFGDEQYF. DNA of the CDR3: TGTGCCAGCAGCTTCTTCGGGGACGAGCAGTACTTC.

The chain combines TRBV7-9 with TRBJ2-6; no reliable D call. CDR3 length: 16 residues. V dropped 4 bases and J dropped 0 bases, with 10 bases sitting between them. Germline CDR1 reads SEHNR; CDR2 reads FQNEAQ (reference sequence). The CDR3 loop is CASSSVKVSGANVLTF. The CDR3, as DNA: TGTGCCAGCAGCTCGGTCAAAGTCTCTGGGGCCAACGTCCTGACTTTC.

This clonotype was detected many times. The CDR3 loop is CASSQGQFSNQPQHF. The CDR3 region has the DNA TGTGCCAGCAGCCAAGGGCAGTTTAGCAATCAGCCCCAGCATTTT. The V call is TRBV3-1, the J call TRBJ1-5, with D hard to call. Trimming removed 1 base at V and 0 bases at J, with 7 bases between. The CDR3 is 15 amino acids. Germline V gene lookup returns CDR1 LGHDT and CDR2 YNNKEL (reference sequence). Full variable domain (rest looked up from reference TRBV3-1 and TRBJ1-5): DTAVSQTPKYLVTQMGNDKSIKCEQNLGHDTMYWYKQDSKKFLKIMFSYNNKELIINETVPNRFSPKSPDKAHLNLHINSLELGDSAVYFCASSQGQFSNQPQHFGDGTRLSIL.

In the case of this clonotype: Germline is not matched at one junction end, which may reflect a read error. The chain employs TRBV12-3 or TRBV12-4 and TRBJ2-5, with TRBD1 matching 7 bases. The CDR3 has 16 amino acids. CDR3 nucleotide sequence: TGTGCCGGCAGTCCGACAGGGTCAACTCGAAGGGGGACCCAGTACTTC. Its protein product is CAGSPTGSTRRGTQYF.

V and J are TRBV27 and TRBJ2-5; perhaps TRBD1 as D (6 bases). CDR1 and CDR2 (germline): MNHEY, SMNVEV (reference sequence). The ends were cut back, 5 bases at V and 5 bases at J, with 18 bases in the middle. This CDR3 is 15 amino acids long. The CDR3 region is CASSATWGLGETQYF. The CDR3 DNA sequence: TGTGCCAGCAGTGCCACGTGGGGGCTGGGGGAGACCCAGTACTTC.

This clonotype came up a few times. The chain recombines TRBV19 with TRBJ2-1, with D perhaps assigned TRBD1 or TRBD2 (6 bases each). Trimming left V 1 base short and J 0 bases short, with 13 bases between. The CDR3 is 17 amino acids. Germline V CDR1 and CDR2: LNHDA, SQIVND (reference sequence). The CDR3 DNA is TGTGCCAGTAGTATAGGGCGCCGGGGGCCCTCCTACAATGAGCAGTTCTTC. The encoded protein is CASSIGRRGPSYNEQFF.

This clonotype was observed a handful of times. V usage is TRBV11-2 and J usage is TRBJ2-5; D ambiguous. Germline assignment: CDR1 SGHAT and CDR2 FQNNGV. Deletions cut 5 bases from V and 5 bases from J, with 18 bases between. CDR3 length equals 15 residues. For the CDR3, the DNA is TGTGCCAGCAGCACACTGGGTGCTTATGGTGAGACCCAGTACTTC. Translating it yields CASSTLGAYGETQYF.

This clonotype has a handful of counts. This chain connects TRBV6-2 or TRBV6-3 to TRBJ2-1; 8 bases are a match to TRBD1. Germline loops: CDR1 MNHEY, CDR2 SVGEGT. After removal of 4 bases from V and 5 bases from J, the junction contained 7 bases not matched to a gene. This CDR3 has 15 amino acids. The CDR3 loop is CASSFRDRPNNEQFF. The CDR3 DNA follows: TGTGCCAGCAGTTTCCGGGACAGGCCTAACAATGAGCAGTTCTTC.

This clonotype came up many times. The chain couples TRBV7-9 to TRBJ2-3; D gene ambiguous. Germline CDR1 SEHNR, CDR2 FQNEAQ (reference sequence). Trimming took off 4 bases at V and 5 bases at J, with 7 bases between the two ends. This CDR3 has 12 residues. CDR3 in amino acids: CASSSVVDTQYF. The CDR3, as DNA: TGTGCCAGCAGCTCAGTAGTAGATACGCAGTATTTT.

The chain carries TRBV20-1 and TRBJ2-1; the D gene is possibly TRBD2 (5 bases). Germline CDR1 reads DFQATT; CDR2 reads SNEGSKA (reference sequence). The CDR3 contains 15 residues. V dropped 0 bases and J dropped 1 base, with 10 bases sitting between them. CDR3 amino acids: CSARDTRESYNEQFF. CDR3 nucleotide sequence: TGCAGTGCTAGAGATACACGGGAATCCTACAATGAGCAGTTCTTC.

This clonotype was picked up a small number of times. The chain links TRBV24-1 to TRBJ2-2; D uncertain. Trimming removed 7 bases from V and 0 bases from J, with 2 bases in between. Germline V CDR1 and CDR2: KGHDR, SFDVKD. This CDR3 spans 12 amino acids. The CDR3 is CATSSNTGELFF. In DNA, the CDR3 is TGTGCCACCAGCTCGAACACCGGGGAGCTGTTTTTT.

The V gene is TRBV14, the J gene TRBJ2-3, with D unresolved. Trimming took off 4 bases at V and 1 base at J, with 9 bases between the two ends. This CDR3 comprises 14 residues. The germline V gene encodes CDR1 SGHDN and CDR2 FVKESK. The CDR3 protein is CASSLGYRTDTQYF. DNA for the CDR3: TGTGCCAGCAGCCTCGGCTACCGCACAGATACGCAGTATTTT.

This clonotype was counted only a few times. The chain couples TRBV5-1 to TRBJ2-7; D may be TRBD1 (6 bases). The V gene's germline CDR1 is SGHRS and CDR2 YFSETQ. Trimming removed 4 bases at V and 0 bases at J, with 20 bases between. There are 17 residues in the CDR3. CDR3 coding DNA: TGCGCCAGCAGCCGCAGGCTACTGACAGGACCCTCCTACGAGCAGTACTTC. It is translated as CASSRRLLTGPSYEQYF.

The chain couples TRBV12-5 to TRBJ1-2; 7 positions agree with TRBD1. The CDR3 length is 15 residues. The V and J ends lost 5 bases and 2 bases, in that order; junction bases with no gene match: 8. The germline V gene has CDR1 LGHNT and CDR2 FRNRAP. Here the CDR3 DNA reads TGTGCTAGTGGTCCAATACAGGGGATAAACTATGGCTACACCTTC. Protein: CASGPIQGINYGYTF. Full variable domain (outside the CDR3, taken from reference TRBV12-5 and TRBJ1-2): DARVTQTPRHKVTEMGQEVTMRCQPILGHNTVFWYRQTMMQGLELLAYFRNRAPLDDSGMPKDRFSAEMPDATLATLKIQPSEPRDSAVYFCASGPIQGINYGYTFGSGTRLTVV.

This clonotype was counted at least ten times. The chain joins TRBV12-3 or TRBV12-4 to TRBJ2-2; D unclear. V lost 4 bases and J lost 3, with 9 bases in between. The CDR3 covers 14 residues. In DNA, the CDR3 is TGTGCCAGCAGTTGGACCCGGGACACCGGGGAGCTGTTTTTT. Translating it yields CASSWTRDTGELFF.

This clonotype was observed at least ten times. CDR3 sequence: CASSLLGGRANNEQFF. Here the CDR3 DNA reads TGTGCCAGCAGCTTACTTGGTGGGAGGGCCAACAATGAGCAGTTCTTC. The chain uses TRBV11-2 and TRBJ2-1; 7 bases agree with TRBD2. CDR1 and CDR2 (germline): SGHAT, FQNNGV. The CDR3 has 16 residues. V trimming: 2 bases; J trimming: 5 bases; junction bases outside the gene matches: 9.

This clonotype was counted at least ten times. This chain links TRBV29-1 with TRBJ1-2; the D is unclear. There are 14 residues in the CDR3. Germline V CDR1 and CDR2: SQVTM, ANQGSEA. The V gene lost 7 bases and the J gene lost 2 bases, with 17 bases spanning the gap. The DNA for the CDR3 is TGCAGCGCCGAGACGAGGAGGCGGAACTATGGCTACACCTTC. Translation gives CSAETRRRNYGYTF.

This clonotype occurred a few times. The J gene is TRBJ2-2, the V gene TRBV7-2; D unclear. The CDR3 is made up of 15 amino acids. V lost 5 bases and J 2 bases, leaving 12 bases between the germline ends. Germline CDR1 and CDR2: SGHTA and FQGNSA. This CDR3 is CASSPVSVNTGELFF. In DNA form, the CDR3 reads TGTGCCAGCAGCCCTGTCTCGGTTAACACCGGGGAGCTGTTTTTT.

The chain employs TRBV5-6 and TRBJ1-2; weak D call: TRBD1 (6 bases). Germline V gene data show CDR1 as SGHDT and CDR2 as YYEEEE. The CDR3 contains 15 residues. The V gene lost 0 bases and the J gene lost 7 bases, with 16 bases spanning the gap. The CDR3 coding sequence is TGTGCCAGCAGCTTGGCAGGACAGAGGGGGTCTGGCTACACCTTC. This translates into CASSLAGQRGSGYTF. The variable domain in full, with the rest retrieved from reference TRBV5-6 and TRBJ1-2, is DAGVTQSPTHLIKTRGQQVTLRCSPKSGHDTVSWYQQALGQGPQFIFQYYEEEERQRGNFPDRFSGHQFPNYSSELNVNALLLGDSALYLCASSLAGQRGSGYTFGSGTRLTVV.

The V gene is TRBV29-1, the J gene TRBJ1-4, with TRBD1 as a possible D gene (6 bases). CDR3 length: 13 residues. The germline gives CDR1 SQVTM, CDR2 ANQGSEA. V was shortened by 3 bases and J by 5 bases, with 10 bases between the two germline ends. The CDR3 sequence: CSVDEGGNEKLFF. CDR3 DNA: TGCAGCGTTGATGAGGGGGGGAATGAAAAACTGTTTTTT.

This clonotype was counted a few times. V usage is TRBV11-2 and J usage is TRBJ2-7; unclear D gene. This CDR3 contains 15 residues. Trimming took 4 bases from V and 5 from J, leaving 18 bases between them. Germline V gives CDR1 SGHAT, CDR2 FQNNGV. CDR3 sequence: CASSSRTVVGDEQYF. The DNA for the CDR3 is TGTGCCAGCAGCTCCCGGACGGTGGTTGGGGACGAGCAGTACTTC.

There are a few counts of this clonotype. This chain links TRBV6-5 with TRBJ1-2; no firm D call. CDR1 is MNHEY, CDR2 SVGAGI, per germline. This CDR3 is 12 amino acids long. The V and J ends lost 2 bases and 9 bases respectively, with 10 bases between them. The CDR3 reads CASSYEIGSYTF. As DNA, the CDR3 is TGTGCCAGCAGTTACGAGATAGGGAGCTACACCTTC.

This clonotype was picked up many times. The J gene is TRBJ1-1, the V gene TRBV12-3 or TRBV12-4, with 9 bases that match TRBD1. This CDR3 spans 11 amino acids. V was clipped by 3 bases and J by 11 bases; unmatched bases: 1. CDR3 bases: TGTGCCAGCAGTTTCGGACAGGGGGCTTTCTTT. Encoded protein: CASSFGQGAFF.

The rearrangement links TRBV27 to TRBJ2-1; 12 positions agree with TRBD2. Germline CDR1 MNHEY, CDR2 SMNVEV (reference sequence). The J segment lost 7 bases and the V segment lost 5 bases, leaving 6 bases of the junction unmatched. The CDR3 sequence is 15 residues long. CDR3 region: CASSVPSGGVNEQFF. For the CDR3, the DNA is TGTGCCAGCAGTGTCCCTAGCGGGGGGGTTAATGAGCAGTTCTTC.